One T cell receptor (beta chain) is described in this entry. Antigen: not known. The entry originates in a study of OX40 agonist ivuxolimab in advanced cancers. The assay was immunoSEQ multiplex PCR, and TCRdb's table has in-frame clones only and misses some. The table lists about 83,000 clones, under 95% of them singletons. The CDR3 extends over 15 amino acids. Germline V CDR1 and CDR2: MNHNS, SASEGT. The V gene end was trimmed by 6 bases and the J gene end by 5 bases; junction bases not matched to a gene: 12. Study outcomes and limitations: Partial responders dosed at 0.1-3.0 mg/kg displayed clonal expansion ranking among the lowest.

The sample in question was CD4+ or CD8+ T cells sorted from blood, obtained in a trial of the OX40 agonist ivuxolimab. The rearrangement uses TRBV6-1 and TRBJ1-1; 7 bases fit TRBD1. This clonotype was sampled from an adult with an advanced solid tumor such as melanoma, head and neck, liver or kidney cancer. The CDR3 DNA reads TGTGCCAGCAGCAGTTTTGACAGGGCGAGAACTGAAGCTTTCTTT. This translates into CASSSFDRARTEAFF.